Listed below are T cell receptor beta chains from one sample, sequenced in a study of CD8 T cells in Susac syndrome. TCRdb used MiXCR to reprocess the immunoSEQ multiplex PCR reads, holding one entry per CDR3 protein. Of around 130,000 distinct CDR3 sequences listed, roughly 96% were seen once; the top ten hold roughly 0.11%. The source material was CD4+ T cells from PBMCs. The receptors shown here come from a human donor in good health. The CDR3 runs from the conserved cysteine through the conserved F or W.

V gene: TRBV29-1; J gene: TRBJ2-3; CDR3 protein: CSVRPGTDTQYF
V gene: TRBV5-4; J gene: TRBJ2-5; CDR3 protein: CASSLQGLDQETQYF
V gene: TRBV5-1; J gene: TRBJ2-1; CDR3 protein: CASSLESSGTYEQFF
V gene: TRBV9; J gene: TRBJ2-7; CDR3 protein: CASSATSGGVSWQYF
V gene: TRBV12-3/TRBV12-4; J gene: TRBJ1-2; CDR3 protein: CASSPGQATNYGYTF
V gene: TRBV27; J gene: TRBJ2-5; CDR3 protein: CASSGLGETQYF
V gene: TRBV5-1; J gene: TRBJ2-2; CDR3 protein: CASSLGQGTGELFF
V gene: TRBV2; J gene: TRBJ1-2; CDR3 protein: CASSEDRRRHGYTF
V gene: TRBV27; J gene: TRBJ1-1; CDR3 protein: CASSYIRGPEAFF
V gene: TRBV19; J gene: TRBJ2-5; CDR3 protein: CASSIGRLAGVEETQYF
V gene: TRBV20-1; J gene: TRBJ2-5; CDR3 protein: CSGVVWGRGETQYF
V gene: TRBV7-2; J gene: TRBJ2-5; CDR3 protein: CASSSGLAQETQYF
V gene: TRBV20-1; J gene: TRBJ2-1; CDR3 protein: CSASRGASDPPGNEQFF
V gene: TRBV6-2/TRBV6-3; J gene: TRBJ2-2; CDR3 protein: CASSYPTGAYTGELFF
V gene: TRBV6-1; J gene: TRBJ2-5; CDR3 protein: CASKPPTFSQETQYF
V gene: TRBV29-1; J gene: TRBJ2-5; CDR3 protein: CSVAGSQETQYF
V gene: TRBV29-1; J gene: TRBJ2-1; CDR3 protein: CSGARGSVGVEQFF